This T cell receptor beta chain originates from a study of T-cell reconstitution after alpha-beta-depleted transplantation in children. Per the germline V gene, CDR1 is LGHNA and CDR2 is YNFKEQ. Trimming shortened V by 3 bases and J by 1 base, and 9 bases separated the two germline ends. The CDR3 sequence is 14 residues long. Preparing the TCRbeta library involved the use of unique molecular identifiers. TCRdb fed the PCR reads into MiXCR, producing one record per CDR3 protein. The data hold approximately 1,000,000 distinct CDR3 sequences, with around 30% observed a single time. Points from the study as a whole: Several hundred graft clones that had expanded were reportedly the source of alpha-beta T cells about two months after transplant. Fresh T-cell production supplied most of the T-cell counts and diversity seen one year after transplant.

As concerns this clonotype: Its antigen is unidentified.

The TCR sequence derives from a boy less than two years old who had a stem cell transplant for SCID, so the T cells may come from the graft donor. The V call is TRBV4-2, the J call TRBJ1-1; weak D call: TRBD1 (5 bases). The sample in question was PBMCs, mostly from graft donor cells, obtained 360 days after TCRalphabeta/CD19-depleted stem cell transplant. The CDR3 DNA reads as TGTGCCAGCAGCCAGGGCAGGGAGAACACTGAAGCTTTCTTT. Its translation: CASSQGRENTEAFF.